The 13 T cell receptor beta chains given below trace back to one sample, sequenced in a study of PD-1 blockade in classical Hodgkin lymphoma. The time point is: newly diagnosed, previously untreated cHL patient sample. Researchers used magnetic negative selection to pull out pure CD4+ T cells from thawed PBMCs. Clones were sequenced by immunoSEQ multiplex PCR, and TCRdb holds only the in-frame ones, with some missing. The sample consists of around 30,000 clones, about 89% of them appearing once. Sequences were obtained from CD4+ T cells from blood. The receptors derive from a human donor with classical Hodgkin lymphoma.

V and J are TRBV29-1 and TRBJ2-1; 9 bases fit TRBD1. Germline CDR1 reads SQVTM; CDR2 reads ANQGSEA. The CDR3 loop spans 14 amino acids. Losses at the gene ends were 5 bases for V and 6 bases for J; bases not matched to a gene: 8. This CDR3 reads CSVTTGTGFNEQFF. In nucleotides, the CDR3 is TGCAGCGTTACGACCGGGACAGGGTTCAATGAGCAGTTCTTC.

The V call is TRBV5-4, the J call TRBJ2-3, with 10 nucleotides matching TRBD1. Germline loops: CDR1 SGHNT, CDR2 YYREEE (reference sequence). The trim removed 4 bases at V and 7 bases at J, leaving 6 bases unmatched. The CDR3 is 14 residues long. Here the CDR3 reads CASSPTGGNYTQYF. CDR3 sequence (DNA): TGTGCCAGCAGCCCGACAGGGGGCAATTATACGCAGTATTTT.

J is TRBJ2-2 and V is TRBV7-9, with D unclear. With 7 bases removed from V and 4 bases from J, the gap between germline ends came to 4 bases. This CDR3 has 11 amino acids. Germline CDR1 and CDR2: SEHNR and FQNEAQ (reference sequence). Here the CDR3 DNA reads TGTGCCAGCACCCTCACCGGGGAGCTGTTTTTT. Residues: CASTLTGELFF.

The rearrangement uses TRBV4-2 and TRBJ2-2; 11 bases align to TRBD2. CDR1 LGHNA and CDR2 YNFKEQ come from the germline V gene. Trimming at V came to 4 bases and at J to 6 bases, leaving 7 bases not matched to a gene. CDR3 length: 16 residues. DNA of the CDR3: TGTGCCAGCAGCCTACGTAGCGGGGGGGCCCCCGGGGAGCTGTTTTTT. Translation gives CASSLRSGGAPGELFF.

V gene TRBV7-9 combines with J gene TRBJ1-6; D is uncertain. With 1 base removed from V and 5 bases from J, the gap between germline ends came to 9 bases. CDR1 and CDR2 (germline): SEHNR, FQNEAQ (reference sequence). The CDR3 spans 15 residues. CDR3 DNA sequence: TGTGCCAGCAGCTTAGACGGGGTACATAATTCACCCCTCCACTTT. Translating gives CASSLDGVHNSPLHF.

V is TRBV4-2 and J is TRBJ2-7; unclear D gene. The CDR3 consists of 14 residues. V gave up 0 bases and J gave up 4 bases, with 10 bases separating them. Per germline, CDR1 LGHNA and CDR2 YNFKEQ. In nucleotides, the CDR3 is TGTGCCAGCAGCCAAGATCTAGGCAAATACGAGCAGTACTTC. Its protein product is CASSQDLGKYEQYF.

This chain joins TRBV19 and TRBJ2-2; no reliable D call. V was clipped by 5 bases and J by 0 bases, with 10 bases between them. The CDR3 covers 15 residues. Germline V gene lookup returns CDR1 LNHDA and CDR2 SQIVND (reference sequence). The CDR3 coding sequence is TGTGCCAGTAGTCATTATCAGCCGAACACCGGGGAGCTGTTTTTT. Translated, it gives CASSHYQPNTGELFF.

A single count supports this clone. The chain links TRBV18 to TRBJ1-2; 7 nucleotides match TRBD1. Germline CDR1 is KGHSH and CDR2 is LQKENI. The trim removed 2 bases at V and 5 bases at J, leaving 5 bases unmatched. The CDR3 has 14 residues. The CDR3 DNA reads as TGTGCCAGCTCACCAGCGACAGGGTTATATGGCTACACCTTC. This encodes CASSPATGLYGYTF.

This chain connects TRBV27 to TRBJ1-4; D gene ambiguous. The germline V gene encodes CDR1 MNHEY and CDR2 SMNVEV (reference sequence). CDR3 length: 14 amino acids. The V and J ends lost 2 bases and 3 bases respectively, with 7 bases between them. The CDR3 is CASSLRGANEKLFF. The CDR3 DNA is TGTGCCAGCAGTTTACGGGGAGCTAATGAAAAACTGTTTTTT.

The V and J genes are TRBV19 and TRBJ1-1; 11 nucleotides align to TRBD1. The ends lost 3 bases at V and 2 bases at J; junction bases unmatched: 5. Germline V gene data show CDR1 as LNHDA and CDR2 as SQIVND (reference sequence). This CDR3 region has 16 residues. CDR3 sequence (DNA): TGTGCCAGTAGTATCCATCGGACAGGGGGCAACACTGAAGCTTTCTTT. It translates to CASSIHRTGGNTEAFF. Variable domain in full (rest from reference TRBV19 and TRBJ1-1): DGGITQSPKYLFRKEGQNVTLSCEQNLNHDAMYWYRQDPGQGLRLIYYSQIVNDFQKGDIAEGYSVSREKKESFPLTVTSAQKNPTAFYLCASSIHRTGGNTEAFFGQGTRLTVV.

V gene TRBV7-9 combines with J gene TRBJ1-2; 7 positions match TRBD1. Germline CDR1 reads SEHNR; CDR2 reads FQNEAQ (reference sequence). Germline trimming cut 11 bases from V and 5 bases from J; bases unmatched to any gene: 2. The CDR3 is made up of 10 amino acids. CDR3 nucleotide sequence: TGTGCCGGGGGACAGTATGGCTACACCTTC. Protein sequence: CAGGQYGYTF.

The J gene is TRBJ2-2, the V gene TRBV5-4; D is ambiguous. Germline lookup yields CDR1 SGHNT and CDR2 YYREEE (reference sequence). Trimming left V 3 bases short and J 6 bases short, with 12 bases between. This CDR3 spans 14 amino acids. Here the CDR3 reads CASSYSQRPGELFF. CDR3 DNA: TGTGCCAGCAGCTATTCCCAGAGACCCGGGGAGCTGTTTTTT.

This chain joins TRBV5-1 and TRBJ1-5; tentative D call: TRBD1 (5 bases). Germline CDR1 is SGHRS and CDR2 is YFSETQ. This CDR3 region has 16 residues. The ends were cut back, 0 bases at V and 12 bases at J, with 22 bases in the middle. CDR3 in DNA: TGCGCCAGCAGCTTGGGTACCAGGGCCCGTCTCGAAGACCAGCATTTT. It specifies CASSLGTRARLEDQHF. Based on the CDR3 plus reference TRBV5-1 and TRBJ1-5, the full variable domain is KAGVTQTPRYLIKTRGQQVTLSCSPISGHRSVSWYQQTPGQGLQFLFEYFSETQRNKGNFPGRFSGRQFSNSRSEMNVSTLELGDSALYLCASSLGTRARLEDQHFGDGTRLSIL.